This TCR beta chain stems from a study of blood T cell repertoires in COVID-19. CDR3 length: 12 residues. V lost 3 bases and J 16 bases, leaving 13 bases between the germline ends. Germline values: CDR1 SGHTA, CDR2 FQGNSA. TCRdb's copy holds only in-frame clones and misses some; the assay was immunoSEQ multiplex PCR. The sample includes under 300,000 clones, 70% to 90% of them seen just once. The participants were between about 18 and 90 years old and came from some 25 US areas. Sequencing input: PBMCs or T cells enriched from blood (not recorded which). This clonotype originated in a woman aged 45-65 years who had been exposed to COVID-19. V is TRBV7-2 and J is TRBJ1-6; D may be TRBD1 (6 bases). The CDR3 here is CASSLGAAELHF. CDR3 nucleotide sequence: TGTGCCAGCAGCTTGGGGGCGGCAGAACTCCACTTT.